Listed here are 25 T cell receptor beta chains from one sample, sequenced in a study of a mutant IDH1 vaccine in newly diagnosed glioma. The table came from immunoSEQ multiplex PCR; TCRdb's copy has only in-frame clones and leaves some out. Among some 80,000 clones listed, more than 70% were seen once. For these receptors, no antigen is known. The time point here: week 23, last vaccination. Doses consisted of 300 ug of mutant IDH1 20-mer peptide each, paired with topical imiquimod. The specimen comprised PBMCs, sampled from a glioma patient whose treatment included an IDH1 peptide vaccine. The source is a woman between 50 and 59 years old with glioma.

The rearrangement joins TRBV2 to TRBJ1-5; D gene ambiguous. Deletions cut 5 bases from V and 1 base from J, with 12 bases between. There are 15 residues in the CDR3. Per the germline V gene, CDR1 is SNHLY and CDR2 is FYNNEI. The CDR3 is CASSRNSVSNQPQHF. The CDR3 nucleotides read TGTGCCAGCAGTCGGAACAGCGTGAGCAATCAGCCCCAGCATTTT. The variable domain in full, with the rest retrieved from reference TRBV2 and TRBJ1-5, is EPEVTQTPSHQVTQMGQEVILRCVPISNHLYFYWYRQILGQKVEFLVSFYNNEISEKSEIFDDQFSVERPDGSNFTLKIRSTKLEDSAMYFCASSRNSVSNQPQHFGDGTRLSIL.

This clone was counted once. The chain joins TRBV28 to TRBJ2-7; 7 positions agree with TRBD2. V dropped 3 bases and J dropped 2; count of bases not matched to a gene: 13. The germline V gene has CDR1 MDHEN and CDR2 SYDVKM. The CDR3 contains 17 residues. The CDR3 region is CASSFGLSASGTYEQYF. As DNA, the CDR3 is TGTGCCAGCAGTTTTGGTCTATCGGCTAGCGGAACCTACGAGCAGTACTTC. The entire variable domain, with the rest obtained from reference TRBV28 and TRBJ2-7, is as follows: DVKVTQSSRYLVKRTGEKVFLECVQDMDHENMFWYRQDPGLGLRLIYFSYDVKMKEKGDIPEGYSVSREKKERFSLILESASTNQTSMYLCASSFGLSASGTYEQYFGPGTRLTVT.

The rearrangement uses TRBV28 and TRBJ2-2; 16 positions match TRBD2. Losses at the gene ends were 6 bases for V and 1 base for J; bases not matched to a gene: 8. The germline CDR1 and CDR2 sequences are MDHEN and SYDVKM. There are 19 residues in the CDR3. CDR3 loop: CASSFAGTSGRVNTGELFF. CDR3 in DNA: TGTGCCAGCAGCTTCGCCGGGACTAGCGGGAGGGTGAACACCGGGGAGCTGTTTTTT.

DNA of the CDR3: TGTGCCAGCAGCTTTAATACCGGGACGGTCTATGGCTACACCTTC. Translated: CASSFNTGTVYGYTF. The rearrangement links TRBV7-6 to TRBJ1-2; tentatively, D is TRBD1 (5 bases). The germline V gene has CDR1 SGHVS and CDR2 FNYEAQ. The CDR3 covers 15 residues. Trimming took off 3 bases at V and 4 bases at J, with 15 bases between the two ends. Supplemented by reference TRBV7-6 and TRBJ1-2, the full variable domain reads GAGVSQSPRYKVTKRGQDVALRCDPISGHVSLYWYRQALGQGPEFLTYFNYEAQQDKSGLPNDRFSAERPEGSISTLTIQRTEQRDSAMYRCASSFNTGTVYGYTFGSGTRLTVV.

This chain uses TRBV7-3 with TRBJ2-1; D possibly corresponds to TRBD2 (5 bases). This CDR3 spans 15 amino acids. The germline V and J ends were trimmed by 4 bases and 0 bases, with 10 bases remaining between them. Looked up from germline, CDR1 is SGHTA and CDR2 is FQGTGA. Written as DNA, the CDR3 is TGTGCCAGCAGCTCACTAGGGAGCTCCTACAATGAGCAGTTCTTC. Residues: CASSSLGSSYNEQFF.

V usage is TRBV2 and J usage is TRBJ2-5; 12 nucleotides match TRBD2. V dropped 5 bases and J dropped 3; count of bases not matched to a gene: 1. The CDR3 totals 14 residues. Per the germline V gene, CDR1 is SNHLY and CDR2 is FYNNEI. CDR3 amino acids: CASSRTSGKETQYF. DNA of the CDR3: TGTGCCAGCAGTAGGACTAGCGGGAAAGAGACCCAGTACTTC.

The CDR3 is CASSLDAEQYF. As DNA, the CDR3 is TGTGCCAGCAGCTTAGACGCCGAGCAGTACTTC. This sequence joins TRBV13 and TRBJ2-7; D gene unclear. Germline-derived CDR1 and CDR2 are PRHDT and FYEKMQ (reference sequence). The CDR3 totals 11 residues. V was pared by 1 base and J by 6 bases, with 4 bases between.

J is TRBJ2-1 and V is TRBV27; D remains unclear. CDR3 length: 13 amino acids. The V gene lost 3 bases and the J gene lost 0 bases, with 3 bases spanning the gap. Germline V gene lookup returns CDR1 MNHEY and CDR2 SMNVEV (reference sequence). This CDR3 is CASSFLSYNEQFF. The DNA for the CDR3 is TGTGCCAGCAGTTTCCTCTCCTACAATGAGCAGTTCTTC.

This chain links TRBV5-5 with TRBJ2-5; 11 nucleotides line up with TRBD1. Looked up from germline, CDR1 is SGHKS and CDR2 is YYEKEE (reference sequence). The CDR3 totals 15 residues. Trimming at V came to 3 bases and at J to 4 bases, leaving 5 bases not matched to a gene. The CDR3 loop reads CASSYGTGGGETQYF. The DNA for the CDR3 is TGTGCCAGCAGCTACGGGACAGGGGGTGGAGAGACCCAGTACTTC.

The chain employs TRBV19 and TRBJ2-1; 10 bases line up with TRBD1. CDR1 and CDR2 (germline): LNHDA, SQIVND (reference sequence). The CDR3 contains 16 residues. V dropped 4 bases and J dropped 7; count of bases not matched to a gene: 10. DNA of the CDR3: TGTGCCAGTAGTAGAGGCCGGGACAGGGGTCGGAATGAGCAGTTCTTC. Encoded protein: CASSRGRDRGRNEQFF.

The genes are TRBV5-1 and TRBJ2-7; 10 bases agree with TRBD1. After removal of 0 bases from V and 3 bases from J, the junction contained 0 bases not matched to a gene. The CDR3 covers 14 residues. Germline V gene sequence: CDR1 SGHRS, CDR2 YFSETQ. The CDR3 is CASSLGTGGYEQYF. CDR3 DNA: TGCGCCAGCAGCTTGGGGACAGGGGGCTACGAGCAGTACTTC.

The gene calls are TRBV2 and TRBJ2-7; perhaps TRBD2 as D (5 bases). This CDR3 has 13 residues. The germline gives CDR1 SNHLY, CDR2 FYNNEI. V dropped 5 bases and J dropped 3 bases, with 11 bases sitting between them. CDR3 sequence reads: CASSSSRGYEQYF. CDR3 coding DNA: TGTGCCAGCAGTTCTTCCCGGGGCTACGAGCAGTACTTC. Together with reference TRBV2 and TRBJ2-7, the CDR3 gives the full variable domain: EPEVTQTPSHQVTQMGQEVILRCVPISNHLYFYWYRQILGQKVEFLVSFYNNEISEKSEIFDDQFSVERPDGSNFTLKIRSTKLEDSAMYFCASSSSRGYEQYFGPGTRLTVT.

The chain carries TRBV19 and TRBJ2-5; 12 nucleotides match TRBD2. With 4 bases clipped from V and 4 bases from J, the junction kept 7 bases outside the gene matches. The CDR3 length is 16 residues. CDR1 and CDR2 (germline): LNHDA, SQIVND (reference sequence). CDR3 residues: CASSTRLAGDRETQYF. The CDR3 nucleotides are TGTGCCAGTAGTACCCGACTAGCGGGAGATCGAGAGACCCAGTACTTC.

The chain uses TRBV5-4 and TRBJ2-1; D gene unclear. The germline V gene has CDR1 SGHNT and CDR2 YYREEE (reference sequence). V was pared by 4 bases and J by 0 bases, with 11 bases between. The CDR3 contains 15 residues. CDR3 loop: CASSPARSSYNEQFF. CDR3 nucleotide sequence: TGTGCCAGCAGCCCAGCTAGGAGCTCCTACAATGAGCAGTTCTTC.

The chain carries TRBV10-3 and TRBJ2-3, with TRBD2 as a possible D gene (5 bases). This CDR3 is 13 amino acids long. Trimming cost V 0 bases and J 8 bases, with 9 bases left between them. Germline CDR1 ENHRY, CDR2 SYGVKD. The CDR3 reads CAISESSAGTQYF. The CDR3 bases are TGTGCCATCAGTGAGTCGAGTGCGGGTACGCAGTATTTT.

The chain is built from TRBV11-3 and TRBJ2-1, with 7 bases lining up with TRBD2. The germline V gene encodes CDR1 SGHNT and CDR2 YENEEA. J was trimmed by 2 bases and V by 5 bases; bases with no gene match: 9. The CDR3 loop spans 16 amino acids. Written as DNA, the CDR3 is TGTGCCAGCAGCGCCCGGGGAGGGAGGGCCTACAATGAGCAGTTCTTC. It encodes CASSARGGRAYNEQFF.

The DNA for the CDR3 is TGTGCCAGCAGCCTTACTCCCGGGGCATACTATGGCTACACCTTC. Amino acids: CASSLTPGAYYGYTF. V gene TRBV27 combines with J gene TRBJ1-2; a possible D gene is TRBD1 (5 bases). Germline V gene sequence: CDR1 MNHEY, CDR2 SMNVEV (reference sequence). There are 15 residues in the CDR3. With 6 bases removed from V and 3 bases from J, the gap between germline ends came to 17 bases.

The chain carries TRBV5-1 and TRBJ2-5; 10 nucleotides match TRBD1. The junction had 6 bases not matched to a gene; V was cut back by 2 bases and J by 5 bases. The CDR3 is 15 amino acids. Germline assignment: CDR1 SGHRS and CDR2 YFSETQ. CDR3 sequence: CASSLGTGDGETQYF. The CDR3 region has the DNA TGCGCCAGCAGCTTAGGGACAGGGGATGGGGAGACCCAGTACTTC.

CDR3 in amino acids: CASSLTGDEQFF. The CDR3 bases are TGTGCCAGCAGTTTGACAGGGGATGAGCAGTTCTTC. V usage is TRBV6-5 and J usage is TRBJ2-1; 8 nucleotides match TRBD1. This CDR3 comprises 12 residues. V lost 4 bases, J lost 8 bases, and 1 base stayed unmatched. CDR1 is MNHEY and CDR2 is SVGAGI in the germline V gene.

This clone turned up a few times. The gene calls are TRBV7-9 and TRBJ2-1, with 11 bases aligning to TRBD2. The CDR3 sequence is 16 residues long. V lost 2 bases and J lost 3; bases outside the gene matches: 3. Germline V gene data show CDR1 as SEHNR and CDR2 as FQNEAQ (reference sequence). The CDR3 loop is CASSLTGTSGYNEQFF. The DNA of the CDR3 is TGTGCCAGCAGCTTAACCGGGACTAGCGGCTACAATGAGCAGTTCTTC.

This chain links TRBV11-2 with TRBJ2-5, with TRBD1 as a possible D gene (6 bases). Trimming took off 5 bases at V and 1 base at J, with 14 bases between the two ends. The CDR3 length is 15 residues. Germline lookup yields CDR1 SGHAT and CDR2 FQNNGV. In nucleotides, the CDR3 is TGTGCCAGCAGCCAGACTCGGACAGTCCAAGAGACCCAGTACTTC. It codes for CASSQTRTVQETQYF.

V usage is TRBV30 and J usage is TRBJ2-5; D gene unclear. The J call may be incorrect, as the DNA end agrees better with TRBJ2-7. Looked up from germline, CDR1 is GTSNPN and CDR2 is SVGIG (reference sequence). This CDR3 has 12 residues. CDR3 DNA sequence: TGTGCCTGGAGGCAGTTCTCCTACGAGCAGTACTTC. This sequence encodes CAWRQFSYEQYF.

This chain links TRBV5-1 with TRBJ1-2; D unclear. V lost 0 bases to trimming and J lost 0 bases, with 3 bases between them. The CDR3 has 13 amino acids. The germline gives CDR1 SGHRS, CDR2 YFSETQ. In DNA form, the CDR3 reads TGCGCCAGCAGCTTGGAATCTAACTATGGCTACACCTTC. Translation: CASSLESNYGYTF.

Here the CDR3 reads CASSVGSNQPQHF. The CDR3 DNA follows: TGTGCCAGCAGCGTCGGTAGCAATCAGCCCCAGCATTTT. The V call is TRBV9, the J call TRBJ1-5; no clear D. This CDR3 spans 13 amino acids. Germline V gives CDR1 SGDLS, CDR2 YYNGEE. V was clipped by 2 bases and J by 0 bases, with 3 bases between them.

The chain joins TRBV28 to TRBJ1-5; D is unresolved. Germline V CDR1 and CDR2: MDHEN, SYDVKM. Trimming cost V 7 bases and J 0 bases, with 4 bases left between them. The CDR3 totals 12 residues. The CDR3 sequence is CASTVSNQPQHF. The CDR3 coding sequence is TGTGCCAGCACGGTTAGCAATCAGCCCCAGCATTTT.